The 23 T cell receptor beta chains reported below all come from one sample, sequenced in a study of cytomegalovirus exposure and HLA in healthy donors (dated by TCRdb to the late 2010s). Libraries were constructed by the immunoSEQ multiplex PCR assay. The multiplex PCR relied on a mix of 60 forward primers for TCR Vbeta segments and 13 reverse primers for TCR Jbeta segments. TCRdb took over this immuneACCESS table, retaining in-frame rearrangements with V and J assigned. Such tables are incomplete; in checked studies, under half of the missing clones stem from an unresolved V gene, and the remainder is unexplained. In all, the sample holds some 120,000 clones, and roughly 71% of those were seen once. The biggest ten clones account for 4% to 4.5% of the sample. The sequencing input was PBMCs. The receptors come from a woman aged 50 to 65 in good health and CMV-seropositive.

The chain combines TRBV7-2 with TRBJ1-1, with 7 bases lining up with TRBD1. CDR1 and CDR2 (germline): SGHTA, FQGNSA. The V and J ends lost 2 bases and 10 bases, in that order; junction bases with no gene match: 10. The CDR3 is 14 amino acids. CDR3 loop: CASSLMEGRGRAFF. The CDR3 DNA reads TGTGCCAGCAGCTTAATGGAGGGAAGGGGGCGAGCTTTCTTT.

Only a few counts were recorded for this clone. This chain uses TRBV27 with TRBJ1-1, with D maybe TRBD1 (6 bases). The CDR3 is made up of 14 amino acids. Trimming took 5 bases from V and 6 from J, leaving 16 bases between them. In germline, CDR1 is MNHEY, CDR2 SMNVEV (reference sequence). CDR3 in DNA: TGTGCCAGCAGTCTTAACAGGGTTTTCGCTGAAGCTTTCTTT. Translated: CASSLNRVFAEAFF.

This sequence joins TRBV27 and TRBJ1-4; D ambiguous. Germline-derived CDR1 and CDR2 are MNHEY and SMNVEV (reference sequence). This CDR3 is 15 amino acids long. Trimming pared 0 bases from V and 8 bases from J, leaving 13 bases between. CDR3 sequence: CASSLSGRGTEKLFF. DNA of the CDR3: TGTGCCAGCAGTTTATCGGGTCGGGGTACCGAAAAACTGTTTTTT.

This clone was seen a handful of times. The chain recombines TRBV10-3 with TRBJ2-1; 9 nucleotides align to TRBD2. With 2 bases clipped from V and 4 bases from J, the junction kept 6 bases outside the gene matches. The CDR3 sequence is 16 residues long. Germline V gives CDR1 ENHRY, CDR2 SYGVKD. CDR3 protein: CAISEGAGGPYNEQFF. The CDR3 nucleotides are TGTGCCATCAGTGAGGGAGCGGGGGGCCCGTACAATGAGCAGTTCTTC.

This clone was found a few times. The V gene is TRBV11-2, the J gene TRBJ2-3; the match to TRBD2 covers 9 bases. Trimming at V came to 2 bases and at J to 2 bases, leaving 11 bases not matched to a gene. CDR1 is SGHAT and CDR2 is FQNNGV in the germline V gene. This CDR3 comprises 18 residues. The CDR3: CASSLLSLAGIITDTQYF. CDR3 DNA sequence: TGTGCCAGCAGCTTACTCTCTCTAGCGGGGATTATCACAGATACGCAGTATTTT.

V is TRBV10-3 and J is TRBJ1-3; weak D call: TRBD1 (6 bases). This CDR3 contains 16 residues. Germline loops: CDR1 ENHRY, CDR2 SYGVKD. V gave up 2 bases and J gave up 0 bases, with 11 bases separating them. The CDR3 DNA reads TGTGCCATCAGTGAGGGGGGGGCGATCTCTGGAAACACCATATATTTT. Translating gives CAISEGGAISGNTIYF.

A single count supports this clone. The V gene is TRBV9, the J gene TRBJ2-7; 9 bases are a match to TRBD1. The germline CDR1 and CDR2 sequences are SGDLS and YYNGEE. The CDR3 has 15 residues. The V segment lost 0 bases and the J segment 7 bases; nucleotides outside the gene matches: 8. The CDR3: CASSVEGTGWEEQYF. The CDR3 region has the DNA TGTGCCAGCAGCGTAGAGGGGACAGGGTGGGAGGAGCAGTACTTC. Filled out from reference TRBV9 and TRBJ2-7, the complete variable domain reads DSGVTQTPKHLITATGQRVTLRCSPRSGDLSVYWYQQSLDQGLQFLIQYYNGEERAKGNILERFSAQQFPDLHSELNLSSLELGDSALYFCASSVEGTGWEEQYFGPGTRLTVT.

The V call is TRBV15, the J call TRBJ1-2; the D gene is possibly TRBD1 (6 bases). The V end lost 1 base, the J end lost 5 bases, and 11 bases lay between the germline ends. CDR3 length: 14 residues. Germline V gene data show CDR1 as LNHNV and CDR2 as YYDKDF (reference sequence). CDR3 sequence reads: CATSRGGRGYGYTF. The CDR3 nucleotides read TGTGCCACCAGCAGAGGGGGCAGGGGATATGGCTACACCTTC.

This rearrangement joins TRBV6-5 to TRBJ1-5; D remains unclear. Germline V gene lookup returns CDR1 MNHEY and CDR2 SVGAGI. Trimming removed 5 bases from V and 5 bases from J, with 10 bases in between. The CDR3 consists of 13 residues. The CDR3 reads CASSGTAHQPQHF. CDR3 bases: TGTGCCAGCAGTGGCACAGCTCATCAGCCCCAGCATTTT.

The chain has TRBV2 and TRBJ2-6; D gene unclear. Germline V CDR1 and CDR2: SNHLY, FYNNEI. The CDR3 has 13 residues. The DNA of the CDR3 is TGTGCTTGCACAGTCTCTGGGGCCAACGTCCTGACTTTC. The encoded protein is CACTVSGANVLTF.

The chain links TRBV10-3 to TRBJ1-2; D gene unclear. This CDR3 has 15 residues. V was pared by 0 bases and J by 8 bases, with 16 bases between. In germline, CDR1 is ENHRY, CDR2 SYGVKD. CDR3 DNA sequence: TGTGCCATCAGTGAGTCGAGGGAAACGGGTAGCGGCTACACCTTC. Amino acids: CAISESRETGSGYTF.

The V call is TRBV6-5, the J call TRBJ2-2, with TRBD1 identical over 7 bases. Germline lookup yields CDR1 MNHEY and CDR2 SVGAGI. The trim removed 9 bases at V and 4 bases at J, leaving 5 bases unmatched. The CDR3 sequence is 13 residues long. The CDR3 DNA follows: TGTGCCAGTAGACAGGGTGGCACCGGGGAGCTGTTTTTT. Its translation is CASRQGGTGELFF.

The CDR3 is CSATGSTEAFF. Here the CDR3 DNA reads TGCAGCGCTACAGGGAGCACTGAAGCTTTCTTT. The chain has TRBV29-1 and TRBJ1-1, with D possibly matching TRBD1 (6 bases). V lost 7 bases to trimming and J lost 4 bases, with 10 bases between them. The germline gives CDR1 SQVTM, CDR2 ANQGSEA. The CDR3 totals 11 residues.

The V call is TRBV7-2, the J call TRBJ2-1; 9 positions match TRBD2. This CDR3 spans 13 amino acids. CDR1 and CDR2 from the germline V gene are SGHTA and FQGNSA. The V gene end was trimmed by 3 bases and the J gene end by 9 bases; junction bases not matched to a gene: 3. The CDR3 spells CASSLRTSVEQFF. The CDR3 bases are TGTGCCAGCAGCTTGCGGACTAGCGTTGAGCAGTTCTTC.

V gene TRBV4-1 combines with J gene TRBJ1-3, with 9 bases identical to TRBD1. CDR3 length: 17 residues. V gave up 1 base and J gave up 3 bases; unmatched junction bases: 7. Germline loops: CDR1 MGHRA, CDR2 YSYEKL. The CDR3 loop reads CASSQGPQGASGNTIYF. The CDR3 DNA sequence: TGCGCCAGCAGCCAAGGTCCACAGGGGGCGAGTGGAAACACCATATATTTT.

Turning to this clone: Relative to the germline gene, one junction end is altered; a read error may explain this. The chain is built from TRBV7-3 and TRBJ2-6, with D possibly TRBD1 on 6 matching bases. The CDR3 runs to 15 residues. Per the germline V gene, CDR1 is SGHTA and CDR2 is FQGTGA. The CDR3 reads CSSSPQGTGANVLTF. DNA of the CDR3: TGTTCCAGCAGCCCACAGGGAACCGGGGCCAACGTCCTGACTTTC.

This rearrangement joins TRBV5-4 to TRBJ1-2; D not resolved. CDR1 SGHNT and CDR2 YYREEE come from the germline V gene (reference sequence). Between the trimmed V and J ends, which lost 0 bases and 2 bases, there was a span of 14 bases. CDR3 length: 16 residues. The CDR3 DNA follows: TGTGCCAGCAGCTTGGGCCGCCCAACCGGGAACTATGGCTACACCTTC. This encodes CASSLGRPTGNYGYTF. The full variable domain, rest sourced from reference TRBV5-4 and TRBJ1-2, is ETGVTQSPTHLIKTRGQQVTLRCSSQSGHNTVSWYQQALGQGPQFIFQYYREEENGRGNFPPRFSGLQFPNYSSELNVNALELDDSALYLCASSLGRPTGNYGYTFGSGTRLTVV.

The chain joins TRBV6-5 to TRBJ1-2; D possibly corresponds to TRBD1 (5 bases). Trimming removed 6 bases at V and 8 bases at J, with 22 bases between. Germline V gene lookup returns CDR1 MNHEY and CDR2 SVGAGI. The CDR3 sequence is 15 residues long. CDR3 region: CASSLTPNGGSGYTF. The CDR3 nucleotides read TGTGCCAGCAGCCTCACCCCCAACGGGGGTTCCGGCTACACCTTC.

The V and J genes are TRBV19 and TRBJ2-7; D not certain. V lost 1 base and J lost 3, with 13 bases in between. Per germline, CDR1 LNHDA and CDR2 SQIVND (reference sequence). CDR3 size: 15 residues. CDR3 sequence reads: CASSIGVSFYYEQYF. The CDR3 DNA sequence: TGTGCCAGTAGTATAGGTGTGTCCTTCTACTACGAGCAGTACTTC.

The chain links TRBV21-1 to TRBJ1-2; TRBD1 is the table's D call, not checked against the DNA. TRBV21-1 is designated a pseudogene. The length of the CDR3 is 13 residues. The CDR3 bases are TGTGCCAGCAGATTGCCAGTCCTGTGGGGCTACACCTTC. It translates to CASRLPVLWGYTF.

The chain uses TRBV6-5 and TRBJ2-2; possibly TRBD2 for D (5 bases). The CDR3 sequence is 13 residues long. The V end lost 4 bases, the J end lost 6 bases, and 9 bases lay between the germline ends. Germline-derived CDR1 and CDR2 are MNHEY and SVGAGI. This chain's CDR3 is CASSLASPGELFF. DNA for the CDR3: TGTGCCAGCAGTTTGGCTAGCCCCGGGGAGCTGTTTTTT.

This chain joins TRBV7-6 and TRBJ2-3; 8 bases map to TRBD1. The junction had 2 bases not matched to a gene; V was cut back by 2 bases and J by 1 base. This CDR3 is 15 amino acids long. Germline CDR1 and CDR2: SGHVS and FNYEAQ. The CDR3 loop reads CASSLRTGRTDTQYF. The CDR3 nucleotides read TGTGCCAGCAGCTTACGGACAGGGCGCACAGATACGCAGTATTTT.

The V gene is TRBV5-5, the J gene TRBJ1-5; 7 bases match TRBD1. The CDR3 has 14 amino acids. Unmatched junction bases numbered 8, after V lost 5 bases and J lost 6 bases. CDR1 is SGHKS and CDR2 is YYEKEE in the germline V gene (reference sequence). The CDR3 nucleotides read TGTGCCAGCAGGTCCGGATGGGACAGTCAGCCCCAGCATTTT. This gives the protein CASRSGWDSQPQHF.